A selection of T cell receptor beta chains follows, all from one sample in a study of tissue T cells after allogeneic stem cell transplantation. TCRdb's table, derived via immunoSEQ multiplex PCR, lists solely in-frame clones and lacks some. This table has about 26,000 clones, 91% appearing once. The starting material was blood, obtained before transplantation. Every receptor here comes from a male donor at least 60 years old who later had graft-versus-host disease after an allogeneic stem cell transplant. Both conserved end residues are part of each CDR3. D genes are given only for firm matches. Clone size is not always given. Where it is, it says once, few, many or a class for expanded clones.

cdr3_nt: TGTGCCAGCAGCTTAGAGGGGACGACGAACACTGAAGCTTTCTTT
cdr3_aa: CASSLEGTTNTEAFF
cdr3_length: 15
v_call: TRBV7-9
j_call: TRBJ1-1
clone_size: -
d_call: -

cdr3_nt: TGCGCCAGCAGCCAAGAATCTTCTAGCGAGGTGTACGAGCAGTACTTC
cdr3_aa: CASSQESSSEVYEQYF
cdr3_length: 16
v_call: TRBV4-1
j_call: TRBJ2-7
clone_size: -
d_call: -

cdr3_nt: TGTGCCAGCAGTTTCGGACAGGGAAGGACTGAAGCTTTCTTT
cdr3_aa: CASSFGQGRTEAFF
cdr3_length: 14
v_call: TRBV27
j_call: TRBJ1-1
clone_size: -
d_call: TRBD1

cdr3_nt: TGTGCCAGCGGGGGCCGGTACGAGCAGTACTTC
cdr3_aa: CASGGRYEQYF
cdr3_length: 11
v_call: TRBV6-5
j_call: TRBJ2-7
clone_size: once
d_call: -

cdr3_nt: TGTGCCAGCAGAACTAGCGGGAGGAGGCATGAGCAGTTCTTC
cdr3_aa: CASRTSGRRHEQFF
cdr3_length: 14
v_call: TRBV6-5
j_call: TRBJ2-1
clone_size: -
d_call: TRBD2

cdr3_nt: TGTGCCAGCAGCACCCAGACGGCTAACTATGGCTACACCTTC
cdr3_aa: CASSTQTANYGYTF
cdr3_length: 14
v_call: TRBV11-2
j_call: TRBJ1-2
clone_size: -
d_call: -

cdr3_nt: TGCGCCAGCACCTCTAAGGGACAGGGGCTAGCGGGAGGCACAGATACGCAGTATTTT
cdr3_aa: CASTSKGQGLAGGTDTQYF
cdr3_length: 19
v_call: TRBV5-1
j_call: TRBJ2-3
clone_size: -
d_call: -

cdr3_nt: TGTGCCAGCAGCCCTAGCGGGGAGACTAATGAAAAACTGTTTTTT
cdr3_aa: CASSPSGETNEKLFF
cdr3_length: 15
v_call: TRBV3-1/TRBV3-2
j_call: TRBJ1-4
clone_size: -
d_call: -

cdr3_nt: TGCGCCAGCAGCCAAGATCCAGGCCGAACCCATACCCTTTATAATTCACCCCTCCACTTT
cdr3_aa: CASSQDPGRTHTLYNSPLHF
cdr3_length: 20
v_call: TRBV4-3
j_call: TRBJ1-6
clone_size: -
d_call: -

cdr3_nt: TGTGCCAGCAGTTATTCCGGGACAGGTAGCCAGCCCCAGCATTTT
cdr3_aa: CASSYSGTGSQPQHF
cdr3_length: 15
v_call: TRBV6-5
j_call: TRBJ1-5
clone_size: -
d_call: TRBD1

cdr3_nt: TGTGCCAGCAGCTTGGGGACAGGCGCTAGCACAGATACGCAGTATTTT
cdr3_aa: CASSLGTGASTDTQYF
cdr3_length: 16
v_call: TRBV7-9
j_call: TRBJ2-3
clone_size: -
d_call: TRBD1

cdr3_nt: TGCGCCAGCAGCCAGGGACAGGGCTTCTACAATGAGCAGTTCTTC
cdr3_aa: CASSQGQGFYNEQFF
cdr3_length: 15
v_call: TRBV4-1
j_call: TRBJ2-1
clone_size: -
d_call: TRBD1

cdr3_nt: TGCGCCAGCAGCTTTGGGGACAGGGGCTATGGCTACACCTTC
cdr3_aa: CASSFGDRGYGYTF
cdr3_length: 14
v_call: TRBV5-1
j_call: TRBJ1-2
clone_size: -
d_call: TRBD1

cdr3_nt: TGTGCCAGCAGCTTATATAGCGGGGGCTTCACAGATACGCAGTATTTT
cdr3_aa: CASSLYSGGFTDTQYF
cdr3_length: 16
v_call: TRBV7-9
j_call: TRBJ2-3
clone_size: once
d_call: TRBD2

cdr3_nt: TGTGCCACCAGCAGACACCCGGTGGAGGAATCGGCCGAGCAGTACTTC
cdr3_aa: CATSRHPVEESAEQYF
cdr3_length: 16
v_call: TRBV15
j_call: TRBJ2-7
clone_size: -
d_call: -

cdr3_nt: TGTGCCAGCCACACTGGAGGGGGCACTAATGAAAAACTGTTTTTT
cdr3_aa: CASHTGGGTNEKLFF
cdr3_length: 15
v_call: TRBV5-8
j_call: TRBJ1-4
clone_size: -
d_call: TRBD1

cdr3_nt: TGTGCCAGCAGCTTTAGGGAAAATGAGCAGTTCTTC
cdr3_aa: CASSFRENEQFF
cdr3_length: 12
v_call: TRBV7-3
j_call: TRBJ2-1
clone_size: -
d_call: -

cdr3_nt: TGTGCCAGCAGCCATACTAGCGGGGGGGCGAGGAATGAGCAGTTCTTC
cdr3_aa: CASSHTSGGARNEQFF
cdr3_length: 16
v_call: TRBV11-3
j_call: TRBJ2-1
clone_size: -
d_call: TRBD2

cdr3_nt: TGCGCCAGCAGCCACCAGGGTATGAGGTCAGATACGCAGTATTTT
cdr3_aa: CASSHQGMRSDTQYF
cdr3_length: 15
v_call: TRBV4-3
j_call: TRBJ2-3
clone_size: once
d_call: -

cdr3_nt: TGCGCCAGCAGCCGAAGCGGGACCTGGGATGAAAAACTGTTTTTT
cdr3_aa: CASSRSGTWDEKLFF
cdr3_length: 15
v_call: TRBV5-1
j_call: TRBJ1-4
clone_size: -
d_call: -

cdr3_nt: TGTGCCAGCAGCACCCGTACAGGGACTGAGGGCGAGCAGTACTTC
cdr3_aa: CASSTRTGTEGEQYF
cdr3_length: 15
v_call: TRBV5-5
j_call: TRBJ2-7
clone_size: few
d_call: -

cdr3_nt: TGTGCCACCAATCCAAGGCCCGGGACCACTAATGAAAAACTGTTTTTT
cdr3_aa: CATNPRPGTTNEKLFF
cdr3_length: 16
v_call: TRBV10-3
j_call: TRBJ1-4
clone_size: -
d_call: -

cdr3_nt: TGTGCCAGCAGATCTGATACAGGGGCGGGCGGCTACACCTTC
cdr3_aa: CASRSDTGAGGYTF
cdr3_length: 14
v_call: TRBV5-5
j_call: TRBJ1-2
clone_size: -
d_call: TRBD1

cdr3_nt: TGTGCCAGCAGTGCCGCGGATAAGGGACAGAGCGAGCAGTACTTC
cdr3_aa: CASSAADKGQSEQYF
cdr3_length: 15
v_call: TRBV2
j_call: TRBJ2-7
clone_size: -
d_call: TRBD1

cdr3_nt: TGCGCCAGCAGCCGTTCCCAGGGGGCGAACACCGGGGAGCTGTTTTTT
cdr3_aa: CASSRSQGANTGELFF
cdr3_length: 16
v_call: TRBV4-1
j_call: TRBJ2-2
clone_size: -
d_call: TRBD1

cdr3_nt: TGTGCCAGCAGTTTGTGGCAGGACTACGAGCAGTACTTC
cdr3_aa: CASSLWQDYEQYF
cdr3_length: 13
v_call: TRBV27
j_call: TRBJ2-7
clone_size: -
d_call: -

cdr3_nt: TGTGCCAGCACCCAAGGGCGGACCTACGAGCAGTACTTC
cdr3_aa: CASTQGRTYEQYF
cdr3_length: 13
v_call: TRBV7-9
j_call: TRBJ2-7
clone_size: once
d_call: -

cdr3_nt: TGTGCCACCAGCAGAGTCGGGACTAGCGGTTCCTACGAGCAGTACTTC
cdr3_aa: CATSRVGTSGSYEQYF
cdr3_length: 16
v_call: TRBV15
j_call: TRBJ2-7
clone_size: -
d_call: TRBD2

cdr3_nt: TGTGCCAGCAGCTTGCGGGGGGAAAAACTGTTTTTT
cdr3_aa: CASSLRGEKLFF
cdr3_length: 12
v_call: TRBV6-5
j_call: TRBJ1-4
clone_size: -
d_call: -

cdr3_nt: TGTGCCATCAGTGACTCGGGGGGAAAGGTGACCCAGTACTTC
cdr3_aa: CAISDSGGKVTQYF
cdr3_length: 14
v_call: TRBV10-3
j_call: TRBJ2-5
clone_size: once
d_call: TRBD2

cdr3_nt: TGTGCCTGGATGGACATCATAGGTGGCTACACCTTC
cdr3_aa: CAWMDIIGGYTF
cdr3_length: 12
v_call: TRBV30
j_call: TRBJ1-2
clone_size: -
d_call: -

cdr3_nt: TGTGCCAGCAGCTTAGGGGAGTTAGAGCCCCTCCACTTT
cdr3_aa: CASSLGELEPLHF
cdr3_length: 13
v_call: TRBV7-2
j_call: TRBJ1-6
clone_size: -
d_call: -

cdr3_nt: TGTGCCAGCAGCCTTCCCGATCTCTCTTATGCGGGAGGGAAGAACGAGCAGTACTTC
cdr3_aa: CASSLPDLSYAGGKNEQYF
cdr3_length: 19
v_call: TRBV5-6
j_call: TRBJ2-7
clone_size: -
d_call: TRBD2

cdr3_nt: TGTGCCAGTTGCCCGGACAGGGGGTCCTATGGCTACACCTTC
cdr3_aa: CASCPDRGSYGYTF
cdr3_length: 14
v_call: TRBV19
j_call: TRBJ1-2
clone_size: -
d_call: TRBD1

cdr3_nt: TGTGCCAGCAGAGAAGGGGGCTCAAGCGGGTACTCCTACAATGAGCAGTTCTTC
cdr3_aa: CASREGGSSGYSYNEQFF
cdr3_length: 18
v_call: TRBV28
j_call: TRBJ2-1
clone_size: -
d_call: -

cdr3_nt: TGTGCCAGCTCGCCTACAGGGGAACCTAATGAAAAACTGTTTTTT
cdr3_aa: CASSPTGEPNEKLFF
cdr3_length: 15
v_call: TRBV18
j_call: TRBJ1-4
clone_size: -
d_call: TRBD1

cdr3_nt: TGTGCCAGCAGTCGACAGATGTACCAAGAGACCCAGTACTTC
cdr3_aa: CASSRQMYQETQYF
cdr3_length: 14
v_call: TRBV7-2
j_call: TRBJ2-5
clone_size: -
d_call: -

cdr3_nt: TGTGCCAGCAGCCCAGGACAGGGGCCAACAGATACGCAGTATTTT
cdr3_aa: CASSPGQGPTDTQYF
cdr3_length: 15
v_call: TRBV7-9
j_call: TRBJ2-3
clone_size: -
d_call: TRBD1

cdr3_nt: TGCAGCGGGGTATACGGGGTAGATACGCAGTATTTT
cdr3_aa: CSGVYGVDTQYF
cdr3_length: 12
v_call: TRBV29-1
j_call: TRBJ2-3
clone_size: -
d_call: -

cdr3_nt: TGCGCCAGCAGCTTGGAAGCCTCGAACACCGGGGAGCTGTTTTTT
cdr3_aa: CASSLEASNTGELFF
cdr3_length: 15
v_call: TRBV5-1
j_call: TRBJ2-2
clone_size: -
d_call: -

cdr3_nt: TGTGCCAGCAGCCTCCTAGCGGGGGACACAGATACGCAGTATTTT
cdr3_aa: CASSLLAGDTDTQYF
cdr3_length: 15
v_call: TRBV13
j_call: TRBJ2-3
clone_size: once
d_call: TRBD2

cdr3_nt: TGTGCCAGCAGCAAGGAAGTAGGGCTAAACGATTACGAGCAGTACTTC
cdr3_aa: CASSKEVGLNDYEQYF
cdr3_length: 16
v_call: TRBV21-1
j_call: TRBJ2-7
clone_size: -
d_call: -

cdr3_nt: TGTGCCAGCTCAGAAGGGGGCTTCGCGGATCAGCCCCAGCATTTT
cdr3_aa: CASSEGGFADQPQHF
cdr3_length: 15
v_call: TRBV18
j_call: TRBJ1-5
clone_size: -
d_call: TRBD1

cdr3_nt: TGTGCCAGCAGCGCCTTTGGAACGGACTATGGCTACACCTTC
cdr3_aa: CASSAFGTDYGYTF
cdr3_length: 14
v_call: TRBV6-4
j_call: TRBJ1-2
clone_size: -
d_call: -

cdr3_nt: TGTGCCAGCAGCGCGACAGGGGAAAGTTCACCCCTCCACTTT
cdr3_aa: CASSATGESSPLHF
cdr3_length: 14
v_call: TRBV9
j_call: TRBJ1-6
clone_size: -
d_call: TRBD1

cdr3_nt: TGTGCCAGCAGTGAGGGAGGGCCGGTCAATCAGCCCCAGCATTTT
cdr3_aa: CASSEGGPVNQPQHF
cdr3_length: 15
v_call: TRBV6-1
j_call: TRBJ1-5
clone_size: few
d_call: -

cdr3_nt: TGTGCCACCAAAAGGGCAGGGGGGTACAATGAGCAGTTCTTC
cdr3_aa: CATKRAGGYNEQFF
cdr3_length: 14
v_call: TRBV19
j_call: TRBJ2-1
clone_size: -
d_call: -

cdr3_nt: TGTGCCAGCAGCCTCTTCCGGGAGACCCAGTACTTC
cdr3_aa: CASSLFRETQYF
cdr3_length: 12
v_call: TRBV11-3
j_call: TRBJ2-5
clone_size: -
d_call: -

cdr3_nt: TGCGCCAGCAGCTTTCTAGGTCGGGCTAGCGGGGGTAATGAGCAGTTCTTC
cdr3_aa: CASSFLGRASGGNEQFF
cdr3_length: 17
v_call: TRBV5-1
j_call: TRBJ2-1
clone_size: -
d_call: TRBD2

cdr3_nt: TGTGCCAGCAGCCAGGACAGGCTCTATGGCTACACCTTC
cdr3_aa: CASSQDRLYGYTF
cdr3_length: 13
v_call: TRBV14
j_call: TRBJ1-2
clone_size: -
d_call: TRBD1

cdr3_nt: TGTGCCAGCACCTTCGCCGGGGGGCGGGGGATTTCACCCCTCCACTTT
cdr3_aa: CASTFAGGRGISPLHF
cdr3_length: 16
v_call: TRBV27
j_call: TRBJ1-6
clone_size: -
d_call: -

cdr3_nt: TGTGCCTGGAAGTCCCGGGACAGGGGCAGCTCCTATAATTCACCCCTCCACTTT
cdr3_aa: CAWKSRDRGSSYNSPLHF
cdr3_length: 18
v_call: TRBV30
j_call: TRBJ1-6
clone_size: -
d_call: TRBD1

cdr3_nt: TGCAGCGTTGAAGTTGCAACAGGGGGCGAGCAGTACTTC
cdr3_aa: CSVEVATGGEQYF
cdr3_length: 13
v_call: TRBV29-1
j_call: TRBJ2-7
clone_size: once
d_call: TRBD1

cdr3_nt: TGCGCCAGCAGCCAAGATCAGGGGGGGAATTCACCCCTCCACTTT
cdr3_aa: CASSQDQGGNSPLHF
cdr3_length: 15
v_call: TRBV4-1
j_call: TRBJ1-6
clone_size: -
d_call: TRBD1

cdr3_nt: TGTGCCAGCAGCGGGGGGACAGGGGGCCCCATTGTGACTGAAGCTTTCTTT
cdr3_aa: CASSGGTGGPIVTEAFF
cdr3_length: 17
v_call: TRBV5-4
j_call: TRBJ1-1
clone_size: -
d_call: TRBD1

cdr3_nt: TGTGCCAGCAGTTACTCGGGGACAGCCATATACCACTCCTACAATGAGCAGTTCTTC
cdr3_aa: CASSYSGTAIYHSYNEQFF
cdr3_length: 19
v_call: TRBV6-2/TRBV6-3
j_call: TRBJ2-1
clone_size: -
d_call: TRBD1

cdr3_nt: TGTGCCAGTAGTGGACGGGCGGGGGCCCACCGCGATTACAATGAGCAGTTCTTC
cdr3_aa: CASSGRAGAHRDYNEQFF
cdr3_length: 18
v_call: TRBV19
j_call: TRBJ2-1
clone_size: -
d_call: -

cdr3_nt: TGTGCCAGCAGTAAGGGACAGGGCTCTGGAAACACCATATATTTT
cdr3_aa: CASSKGQGSGNTIYF
cdr3_length: 15
v_call: TRBV2
j_call: TRBJ1-3
clone_size: -
d_call: TRBD1

cdr3_nt: TGTGCCAGCAGCTTACACCCGGTCGGCTCTGGGGCCAACGTCCTGACTTTC
cdr3_aa: CASSLHPVGSGANVLTF
cdr3_length: 17
v_call: TRBV5-6
j_call: TRBJ2-6
clone_size: -
d_call: -